These 18 T cell receptor beta chains came from one sample sequenced in a study of blood T cell repertoires in COVID-19. Assay: immunoSEQ multiplex PCR; the TCRdb copy retains only in-frame clones and omits some. The table lists roughly 670,000 clones, approximately 90% of them singletons. The specimen was peripheral blood. Receptors were obtained from a woman aged 18 to 35 with acute or convalescent COVID-19.

The chain joins TRBV5-4 to TRBJ1-5; D unclear. CDR3 length equals 17 residues. Per the germline V gene, CDR1 is SGHNT and CDR2 is YYREEE (reference sequence). The V end was cut by 0 bases, the J end by 0 bases, with 13 bases between. The CDR3 here is CASSLGVPGNSNQPQHF. CDR3 DNA: TGTGCCAGCAGCTTGGGGGTTCCGGGAAATAGCAATCAGCCCCAGCATTTT.

The CDR3 nucleotides are TGTGCCACCAGAAACCCGGGACAGGGAGCAACGGGTGGCTACACCTTC. Protein: CATRNPGQGATGGYTF. This chain joins TRBV15 and TRBJ1-2, with 9 nucleotides matching TRBD1. The CDR3 length is 16 residues. Germline assignment: CDR1 LNHNV and CDR2 YYDKDF (reference sequence). The trim removed 6 bases at V and 7 bases at J, leaving 15 bases unmatched.

CDR3 sequence: CASSLVEGASRLHF. CDR3 bases: TGTGCCAGCAGCTTAGTCGAGGGGGCTTCGCGCCTCCACTTT. The chain carries TRBV7-2 and TRBJ1-6; the match to TRBD1 covers 7 bases. From germline, CDR1 is SGHTA and CDR2 FQGNSA. CDR3 size: 14 residues. With 1 base clipped from V and 15 bases from J, the junction kept 9 bases outside the gene matches. Complete variable domain (other parts from reference TRBV7-2 and TRBJ1-6): GAGVSQSPSNKVTEKGKDVELRCDPISGHTALYWYRQSLGQGLEFLIYFQGNSAPDKSGLPSDRFSAERTGGSVSTLTIQRTQQEDSAVYLCASSLVEGASRLHFGNGTRLTVT.

The sample holds a few counts of this clone. V gene TRBV10-3 combines with J gene TRBJ1-5, with D possibly being TRBD1 (6 bases). The CDR3 loop spans 13 amino acids. Germline values: CDR1 ENHRY, CDR2 SYGVKD. V was pared by 8 bases and J by 0 bases, with 8 bases between. CDR3 amino acids: CAIGTISNQPQHF. CDR3 coding DNA: TGTGCCATCGGGACAATTAGCAATCAGCCCCAGCATTTT.

The rearrangement joins TRBV2 to TRBJ1-6; D call uncertain. V gave up 3 bases and J gave up 6 bases, with 6 bases separating them. The germline gives CDR1 SNHLY, CDR2 FYNNEI. The CDR3 runs 13 residues. The CDR3 DNA follows: TGTGCCAGCAGTGATCAGATTAATTCACCCCTCCACTTT. Amino acids: CASSDQINSPLHF.

V usage is TRBV12-3 or TRBV12-4 and J usage is TRBJ1-1; no reliable D call. The CDR3 runs 13 residues. Between the trimmed V and J ends, which lost 5 bases and 0 bases, there was a span of 7 bases. Written as DNA, the CDR3 is TGTGCCAGCAGTATAGTAATGAACACTGAAGCTTTCTTT. Protein: CASSIVMNTEAFF.

The chain links TRBV5-1 to TRBJ1-4, with TRBD1 matching over 7 bases. Germline loops: CDR1 SGHRS, CDR2 YFSETQ. CDR3 length equals 14 residues. V dropped 2 bases and J dropped 8; count of bases not matched to a gene: 6. The CDR3 spells CASSFQGGREKLFF. CDR3 coding DNA: TGCGCCAGCAGCTTCCAGGGGGGCCGGGAAAAACTGTTTTTT.

The chain is built from TRBV4-2 and TRBJ2-7; TRBD2 aligns across 8 bases. Germline V lookup: CDR1 LGHNA, CDR2 YNFKEQ. CDR3 length: 15 residues. The ends lost 1 base at V and 2 bases at J; junction bases unmatched: 4. The CDR3 DNA is TGTGCCAGCAGCCAAGGGGACGGGGGGGCCTACGAGCAGTACTTC. It encodes CASSQGDGGAYEQYF.

The genes are TRBV1 and TRBJ1-3; TRBD1, the table's D call, lacks a check against the DNA. TRBV1 is a documented pseudogene. CDR3 size: 17 residues. CDR3 nucleotide sequence: TGCACCGCGGACAGGTTTTACTTAGCGATCTCTGGAAACACCATATATTTT. As protein: CTADRFYLAISGNTIYF.

This clone was picked up one time. The chain combines TRBV30 with TRBJ1-5, with D possibly TRBD1 on 5 matching bases. There are 13 residues in the CDR3. Germline V CDR1 and CDR2: GTSNPN, SVGIG (reference sequence). Trimming cost V 1 base and J 3 bases, with 7 bases left between them. The CDR3 region has the DNA TGTGCCTGGAGTGCCAGGGTCAATCAGCCCCAGCATTTT. This gives the protein CAWSARVNQPQHF.

The chain uses TRBV2 and TRBJ1-2; 7 positions match TRBD1. Trimming at V came to 7 bases and at J to 4 bases, leaving 9 bases not matched to a gene. The germline V gene encodes CDR1 SNHLY and CDR2 FYNNEI. The CDR3 covers 14 residues. Here the CDR3 DNA reads TGTGCCAGCACCACAGTGGGGACAGTCTATGGCTACACCTTC. As protein: CASTTVGTVYGYTF. The full variable domain, with the rest looked up from reference TRBV2 and TRBJ1-2, is EPEVTQTPSHQVTQMGQEVILRCVPISNHLYFYWYRQILGQKVEFLVSFYNNEISEKSEIFDDQFSVERPDGSNFTLKIRSTKLEDSAMYFCASTTVGTVYGYTFGSGTRLTVV.

The chain employs TRBV6-4 and TRBJ1-2; no clear D gene. The CDR3 sequence is 16 residues long. Germline V gene sequence: CDR1 MRHNA, CDR2 SNTAGT. The V end was cut by 6 bases, the J end by 0 bases, with 17 bases between. CDR3 sequence: CASRPQDSYSNYGYTF. CDR3 nucleotide sequence: TGTGCCAGCAGGCCTCAAGACTCCTATTCTAACTATGGCTACACCTTC.

This clone occurred a few times. This chain links TRBV27 with TRBJ1-1; unclear D gene. Germline-derived CDR1 and CDR2 are MNHEY and SMNVEV (reference sequence). With 6 bases removed from V and 6 bases from J, the gap between germline ends came to 14 bases. This CDR3 spans 13 amino acids. The CDR3 DNA follows: TGTGCCAGCAGCTTAGGGCAGATGGCTGAAGCTTTCTTT. Its protein is CASSLGQMAEAFF.

The rearrangement uses TRBV7-6 and TRBJ2-2, with unresolved D. The germline V gene has CDR1 SGHVS and CDR2 FNYEAQ. The CDR3 contains 16 residues. Trimming left V 5 bases short and J 0 bases short, with 13 bases between. CDR3 nucleotides: TGTGCCAGCAGCCTAGGATCAGAACCGAACACCGGGGAGCTGTTTTTT. It translates to CASSLGSEPNTGELFF.

The chain couples TRBV29-1 to TRBJ2-6; D might be TRBD2 (6 bases). V dropped 4 bases and J dropped 4 bases, with 11 bases sitting between them. This CDR3 is 14 amino acids long. CDR1 SQVTM and CDR2 ANQGSEA come from the germline V gene. DNA of the CDR3: TGCAGCGTTGGGGGGGAAGCCGGGGCCAACGTCCTGACTTTC. It encodes CSVGGEAGANVLTF.

In nucleotides, the CDR3 is TGTGCCTGGGAACAGGGAAATTGGAATGAGCAGTTCTTC. Amino acid sequence: CAWEQGNWNEQFF. The chain joins TRBV30 to TRBJ2-1; TRBD1 is a possible D gene (6 bases). The germline gives CDR1 GTSNPN, CDR2 SVGIG (reference sequence). The CDR3 covers 13 residues. Trimming removed 5 bases at V and 7 bases at J, with 15 bases between.

The CDR3 DNA follows: TGCGCCAGCAGCCCAAGTTCAAACAGGGGACCCACAGATACGCAGTATTTT. Translating gives CASSPSSNRGPTDTQYF. V usage is TRBV4-3 and J usage is TRBJ2-3, with 7 bases fitting TRBD1. Trimming took 4 bases from V and 2 from J; bases not matched to a gene: 12. Germline V gene lookup returns CDR1 LGHNA and CDR2 YSLEER. The CDR3 covers 17 residues.

V is TRBV6-5 and J is TRBJ1-6; TRBD1 agrees at 8 bases. The CDR3 spans 14 residues. After removal of 6 bases from V and 9 bases from J, the junction contained 7 bases not matched to a gene. Germline CDR1 is MNHEY and CDR2 is SVGAGI. This CDR3 reads CASRETGVSSPLHF. In nucleotides, the CDR3 is TGTGCCAGCAGAGAGACAGGGGTAAGTTCACCCCTCCACTTT.